This T cell receptor (beta chain) was identified during a study of T cell clonality in common variable immunodeficiency. Donors gave 5 to 8 ml heparinized peripheral whole blood. Study conclusions and caveats: CVID subjects had higher TCRbeta clonality than healthy controls, most marked in about a third. The cause of increased CVID clonality remains unclear without subpopulation sequencing.

This clone was seen at least ten times. Its antigen remains unknown. The missing CDR3 end, 3 residues past where the read stops, is filled in from the germline J gene. The length of the CDR3 is 15 residues. The germline gives CDR1 LNHDA, CDR2 SQIVND (reference sequence). V was trimmed by 0 bases and J by 2 bases, leaving 8 bases between them. Assay used: immunoSEQ multiplex PCR; TCRdb lists only in-frame clones, some missing. The specimen has roughly 48,000 clones, none found just once. The chain has TRBV19 and TRBJ2-4; no clear D gene. The source material was peripheral blood mononuclear cells. This clonotype was obtained from a person aged 18-70 years in good health. The part of the CDR3 DNA that was read is TGTGCCAGTAGTATAGAGAACAGATCCAAAAACATT. The encoded protein is CASSIENRSKNI. The entire CDR3 protein is CASSIENRSKNIQYF. The variable domain in full, completed from reference TRBV19 and TRBJ2-4, reads DGGITQSPKYLFRKEGQNVTLSCEQNLNHDAMYWYRQDPGQGLRLIYYSQIVNDFQKGDIAEGYSVSREKKESFPLTVTSAQKNPTAFYLCASSIENRSKNIQYFGAGTRLSVL.